One sample yielded the 24 T cell receptor beta chains listed below, sequenced in a study of T-cell memory formation after mild COVID-19. TCRdb redid the calling of the 5' RACE reads with MiXCR, one entry per CDR3 protein. The table has around 180,000 distinct CDR3 sequences, approximately 17% seen once. The material sequenced was PBMCs or a T cell subset sorted from them (not recorded which). These receptors all stem from a man between 18 and 35 years old who had mild COVID-19 (a few samples of this study predate the infection). Cell type and time point are not known.

This clonotype was counted a few times. The CDR3 region is CASTPDPGPITEAFF. The CDR3 DNA reads TGTGCCAGCACCCCGGACCCGGGCCCCATCACTGAAGCTTTCTTT. The chain is built from TRBV9 and TRBJ1-1; D remains ambiguous. The V end was cut by 6 bases, the J end by 4 bases, with 19 bases between. CDR3 length: 15 amino acids. Germline assignment: CDR1 SGDLS and CDR2 YYNGEE.

The chain is built from TRBV7-2 and TRBJ1-2, with 9 nucleotides matching TRBD1. Germline loops: CDR1 SGHTA, CDR2 FQGNSA. The CDR3 loop spans 14 amino acids. J gave up 6 bases and V 4 bases, and 6 bases lay outside the gene matches. CDR3 in DNA: TGTGCCAGCAGCTGGCCGGGACAGGGTAATGGCTACACCTTC. Protein product: CASSWPGQGNGYTF. Using reference TRBV7-2 and TRBJ1-2 for the parts outside the CDR3, the full variable domain is GAGVSQSPSNKVTEKGKDVELRCDPISGHTALYWYRQSLGQGLEFLIYFQGNSAPDKSGLPSDRFSAERTGGSVSTLTIQRTQQEDSAVYLCASSWPGQGNGYTFGSGTRLTVV.

In this sample, this clonotype turned up a few times. The J gene is TRBJ2-4, the V gene TRBV9; unclear D gene. Trimming took off 3 bases at V and 8 bases at J, with 12 bases between the two ends. Germline values: CDR1 SGDLS, CDR2 YYNGEE. This CDR3 is 13 amino acids long. The CDR3 region has the DNA TGTGCCAGCAGCGCACAAACATTAGACATTCAGTACTTC. Translation: CASSAQTLDIQYF.

The chain has TRBV7-2 and TRBJ2-5; 8 nucleotides agree with TRBD1. There are 15 residues in the CDR3. The ends lost 5 bases at V and 1 base at J; junction bases unmatched: 6. CDR1 and CDR2 from the germline V gene are SGHTA and FQGNSA. For the CDR3, the DNA is TGTGCCAGCAGCAATACAGGGGGGCGCCAAGAGACCCAGTACTTC. It yields the protein CASSNTGGRQETQYF. The complete variable domain, with remaining parts taken from reference TRBV7-2 and TRBJ2-5, reads GAGVSQSPSNKVTEKGKDVELRCDPISGHTALYWYRQSLGQGLEFLIYFQGNSAPDKSGLPSDRFSAERTGGSVSTLTIQRTQQEDSAVYLCASSNTGGRQETQYFGPGTRLLVL.

The CDR3 nucleotides are TGCAGTTCATTCGTCCAGGGGGCTGATGGCTACACCTTC. It encodes CSSFVQGADGYTF. V usage is TRBV20-1 and J usage is TRBJ1-2; 8 nucleotides line up with TRBD1. The V and J ends lost 8 bases and 6 bases, in that order; junction bases with no gene match: 11. The CDR3 has 13 amino acids. Germline values: CDR1 DFQATT, CDR2 SNEGSKA (reference sequence).

This clonotype came up a few times. The rearrangement uses TRBV6-2 or TRBV6-3 and TRBJ2-3; 13 positions agree with TRBD2. The CDR3 is 16 amino acids. In germline, CDR1 is MNHEY, CDR2 SVGEGT. Trimming took 5 bases from V and 2 from J; bases not matched to a gene: 4. CDR3 protein: CASSPTSGGPTDTQYF. As DNA, the CDR3 is TGTGCCAGCAGTCCGACTAGCGGGGGGCCCACAGATACGCAGTATTTT.

Only a few counts were recorded for this clonotype. This sequence joins TRBV5-1 and TRBJ1-2; D uncertain. The length of the CDR3 is 15 residues. Germline loops: CDR1 SGHRS, CDR2 YFSETQ. Trimming cost V 0 bases and J 3 bases, with 12 bases left between them. The CDR3 sequence is CASSLAPVGDYGYTF. CDR3 DNA sequence: TGCGCCAGCAGCTTGGCTCCGGTGGGAGACTATGGCTACACCTTC.

This clonotype was detected a few times. The rearrangement links TRBV2 to TRBJ2-7; D perhaps matches TRBD2 (5 bases). V lost 6 bases and J lost 1, with 7 bases in between. The CDR3 covers 12 residues. The germline V gene has CDR1 SNHLY and CDR2 FYNNEI. CDR3 in DNA: TGTGCCAGCAGGGGAGCGTCCTACGAGCAGTACTTC. This sequence encodes CASRGASYEQYF.

This clonotype showed up just a few times. This chain connects TRBV20-1 to TRBJ2-7, with D possibly being TRBD1 or TRBD2 (5 bases each). The ends were cut back, 6 bases at V and 6 bases at J, with 21 bases in the middle. The CDR3 is 14 amino acids. CDR1 is DFQATT and CDR2 is SNEGSKA in the germline V gene (reference sequence). The CDR3 loop reads CSAQPLGASGEQYF. The CDR3 nucleotides are TGCAGTGCCCAGCCTCTCGGGGCCTCAGGCGAGCAGTACTTC.

CDR3 protein: CASSLAGGRGTGELFF. In DNA, the CDR3 is TGTGCCAGCAGCTTAGCCGGGGGGCGCGGAACCGGGGAGCTGTTTTTT. V gene TRBV7-2 combines with J gene TRBJ2-2; a possible D gene is TRBD2 (7 bases). The V and J ends lost 0 bases and 5 bases respectively, with 13 bases between them. The CDR3 contains 16 residues. The V gene's germline CDR1 is SGHTA and CDR2 FQGNSA. Full variable domain (outside the CDR3, taken from reference TRBV7-2 and TRBJ2-2): GAGVSQSPSNKVTEKGKDVELRCDPISGHTALYWYRQSLGQGLEFLIYFQGNSAPDKSGLPSDRFSAERTGGSVSTLTIQRTQQEDSAVYLCASSLAGGRGTGELFFGEGSRLTVL.

A few counts support this clonotype. The V gene is TRBV7-2, the J gene TRBJ1-5; D uncertain. The CDR3 consists of 13 residues. Trimming stripped 1 base from V and 5 bases from J, with 6 bases between. Germline V CDR1 and CDR2: SGHTA, FQGNSA. CDR3 sequence reads: CASSLGSYQPQHF. DNA of the CDR3: TGTGCCAGCAGCTTAGGAAGTTATCAGCCCCAGCATTTT.

This chain links TRBV7-2 with TRBJ2-7, with 8 bases identical to TRBD2. The CDR3 sequence is 16 residues long. From germline, CDR1 is SGHTA and CDR2 FQGNSA. V was pared by 5 bases and J by 4 bases, with 13 bases of the junction left unmatched. DNA of the CDR3: TGTGCCAGCAGCGAGGGTGAAGTAGCGGGACTTTACGAGCAGTACTTC. Residues: CASSEGEVAGLYEQYF.

This clonotype appeared many times. The CDR3 DNA follows: TGTGCCAGCAGCGCAGACTACGGATCAGAGACCCAGTACTTC. Its translation: CASSADYGSETQYF. The rearrangement links TRBV7-2 to TRBJ2-5; D possibly corresponds to TRBD2 (5 bases). The CDR3 runs to 14 residues. Deletions cut 5 bases from V and 4 bases from J, with 14 bases between. Germline loops: CDR1 SGHTA, CDR2 FQGNSA.

This clonotype occurred many times. The chain couples TRBV27 to TRBJ1-5; perhaps TRBD1 as D (6 bases). The CDR3 has 15 residues. Looked up from germline, CDR1 is MNHEY and CDR2 is SMNVEV (reference sequence). With 9 bases removed from V and 6 bases from J, the gap between germline ends came to 21 bases. The CDR3 loop is CARYSEQGSFQPQHF. DNA for the CDR3: TGTGCCAGATACTCCGAACAGGGCTCGTTTCAGCCCCAGCATTTT.

As to this clonotype: Germline and junction disagree at one end, which may indicate a read error. The chain carries TRBV7-9 and TRBJ1-2, with unresolved D. CDR1 SEHNR and CDR2 FQNEAQ come from the germline V gene (reference sequence). The CDR3 is made up of 13 amino acids. This CDR3 is CASSFRANYGYTF. Here the CDR3 DNA reads TGTGCCAGCAGCTTCCGGGCCAACTACGGCTACACCTTC.

This chain uses TRBV6-2 or TRBV6-3 with TRBJ2-1; TRBD2 matches 9 bases. V lost 5 bases to trimming and J lost 12 bases; unmatched junction nucleotides: 5. The CDR3 runs 12 residues. Per germline, CDR1 MNHEY and CDR2 SVGEGT. The CDR3 region is CASSRISGGQFF. In nucleotides, the CDR3 is TGTGCCAGCAGTCGAATTAGCGGGGGGCAGTTCTTC.

This clonotype showed up just a few times. The V call is TRBV7-9, the J call TRBJ2-3, with 8 positions matching TRBD1. The CDR3 is 14 residues long. The junction had 5 bases not matched to a gene; V was cut back by 7 bases and J by 2 bases. Germline V lookup: CDR1 SEHNR, CDR2 FQNEAQ (reference sequence). This CDR3 reads CASTGQGATDTQYF. The CDR3 bases are TGTGCCAGCACCGGACAGGGAGCCACAGATACGCAGTATTTT.

The chain employs TRBV11-2 and TRBJ1-1; D gene uncertain. The CDR3 has 15 residues. The germline V gene encodes CDR1 SGHAT and CDR2 FQNNGV. Trimming took 1 base from V and 6 from J, leaving 15 bases between them. CDR3 amino acids: CASSLGARSVAEAFF. CDR3 in DNA: TGTGCCAGCAGCTTAGGCGCGCGGTCAGTCGCTGAAGCTTTCTTT.

The V and J genes are TRBV4-3 and TRBJ2-1; possibly TRBD1 for D (5 bases). The V and J ends lost 4 bases and 10 bases respectively, with 14 bases between them. The germline V gene has CDR1 LGHNA and CDR2 YSLEER. The CDR3 is 13 residues long. This CDR3 reads CASSLRQGLEQFF. CDR3 DNA: TGCGCCAGCAGCCTCCGGCAGGGTTTGGAGCAGTTCTTC.

The sample holds one count of this clonotype. The rearrangement joins TRBV11-1 to TRBJ1-2; a possible D gene is TRBD1 (5 bases). Germline V gene lookup returns CDR1 SGHAT and CDR2 FQDESV (reference sequence). The CDR3 is 14 residues long. V lost 4 bases and J lost 2, with 11 bases in between. CDR3: CASSWGVPNYGYTF. In nucleotides, the CDR3 is TGTGCCAGCAGCTGGGGGGTTCCCAACTATGGCTACACCTTC.

V gene TRBV12-3 or TRBV12-4 combines with J gene TRBJ1-5; possible D gene TRBD1, 6 bases. V shed 5 bases and J shed 3 bases, with 14 bases lying between them. The CDR3 covers 15 residues. The CDR3, as DNA: TGTGCCAGCAGTCCAGGACAGAGTTTCAATCAGCCCCAGCATTTT. This translates into CASSPGQSFNQPQHF.

The V call is TRBV5-1, the J call TRBJ1-1, with D possibly being TRBD1 (5 bases). The CDR3 length is 15 residues. The germline V gene has CDR1 SGHRS and CDR2 YFSETQ. Trimming stripped 2 bases from V and 3 bases from J, with 14 bases between. Written as DNA, the CDR3 is TGCGCCAGCAGCTTCAGCGTTACGGGGCACACTGAAGCTTTCTTT. Protein product: CASSFSVTGHTEAFF. The full variable domain, with the rest looked up from reference TRBV5-1 and TRBJ1-1, is KAGVTQTPRYLIKTRGQQVTLSCSPISGHRSVSWYQQTPGQGLQFLFEYFSETQRNKGNFPGRFSGRQFSNSRSEMNVSTLELGDSALYLCASSFSVTGHTEAFFGQGTRLTVV.

The table lists this clonotype with many counts. This chain joins TRBV6-6 and TRBJ1-1; 11 positions agree with TRBD1. CDR3 length: 19 residues. With 6 bases clipped from V and 6 bases from J, the junction kept 21 bases outside the gene matches. In germline, CDR1 is MNHNY, CDR2 SVGAGI (reference sequence). The CDR3 DNA is TGTGCCAGCAGCACTATTCTCCCTAGATATCCGGGACAGGGGGCTGAAGCTTTCTTT. Amino acids: CASSTILPRYPGQGAEAFF.

A few counts support this clonotype. V gene TRBV7-2 combines with J gene TRBJ2-5, with TRBD1 as a possible D gene (6 bases). CDR3 length: 13 residues. The ends were cut back, 5 bases at V and 5 bases at J, with 12 bases in the middle. Germline V gene sequence: CDR1 SGHTA, CDR2 FQGNSA. CDR3 residues: CASSRDTEETQYF. In nucleotides, the CDR3 is TGTGCCAGCAGCCGGGACACGGAGGAGACCCAGTACTTC.